The T cell receptor (beta chain) under discussion was sequenced for a study of cytomegalovirus exposure and HLA in healthy donors (dated by TCRdb to about 2017). Turning to the overall study: An earlier analysis of some 600 of the donors reported approximately 260 Gb of sequence data and 117 million unique TCR beta sequences obtained from about 179 million T cells. An early release covering over 500 HLA-typed donors comprised around 300 gigabases of sequencing data and 85 million to 100 million unique TCR sequences. Of the 350 to 450 genotyped donors, roughly 85% fell in the genetic ancestry cluster associated with self-reported Caucasian donors. The study aimed to test whether signatures of past pathogen exposure could be identified by cataloging public T cell receptors. The T cell repertoires of several hundred subjects were profiled by immunosequencing and related to cytomegalovirus serostatus. In addition to the first cohort of 666 subjects, a separate validation cohort of approximately 110 different subjects was used. The study combined high-throughput TCR immunosequencing, statistical association of individual TCRs with disease status, and machine learning to predict cytomegalovirus infection status. To study patterns of TCR occurrence, a later analysis re-analyzed previously published TCR beta repertoires from more than 550 donors and added high-resolution HLA genotyping. Rather than drawing on any new phenotypic data, the later analysis identified candidate immune exposures from TCR beta sequences and the way those sequences occurred across donors. An earlier analysis of some 500 of the donors used high-throughput TCR beta sequencing to judge whether each TCR beta V gene segment behaved as functional or pseudogenic. Donor age, sex, ethnicity and CMV serostatus were compiled together with the repertoire data. A later genetic analysis took genome-wide SNP genotypes for about three fifths of the roughly 670 donors and used that subset as a discovery cohort. All discovery cohort repertoires had been generated using a single sequencing platform. HLA typing included class I and class II loci at four-digit resolution. Typing coverage varied by locus: about 629-630 donors for A, B, C, DRB1 and DQB1; roughly 500 for DQA1; more than 600 for DPA1; 400 to 480 for DPB1. Five DR-DQ haplotypes were treated as single units for association and clustering because of strong linkage in the cohort. Across about 370 genotyped donors of the cohort, an average of roughly 200,000 unique TCR beta nucleotide sequences per donor were sequenced, and around 20% of those sequences were non-productive. Results the study describes overall, beyond this receptor: A group of highly shared sequence variants was considered likely to be a technical artifact of the sequencing pipeline. According to a later analysis, parvovirus B19, influenza, CMV and Epstein-Barr virus appeared linked to several top co-occurrence clusters. In a later analysis, most CMV-associated TCR beta chains were found to appear HLA-restricted, with HLA associations seemingly driven largely by CMV exposure. This cohort had only TCR beta chains sequenced, and the lack of alpha or paired-chain data limited which features could be detected. A further reported finding was that TCR beta sequences accurately predicted the HLA-A and HLA-B alleles for most subjects in the first cohort. Because HLA typing was unavailable for some donors at each locus, only the typed subset was used in association tests. In vitro tests confirmed that a few of the cytomegalovirus-associated TCR beta chains recognize cytomegalovirus antigens. V-gene and J-gene trimming of TCR beta chains was associated with a missense DCLRE1C variant in a later genetic analysis, and the association was replicated in an independent cohort. Linkage disequilibrium might explain the correlated functional status among segregating V segments, but an unknown experimental factor could not be ruled out. In a later analysis, HLA-associated TCR beta chains were found to be more clonally expanded and to have lower generation probabilities than equally common non-associated chains. Sequencing depth was assumed to be roughly uniform across donors in the presence/absence analyses, though that assumption may not hold. Across donors, most TCR sequences were observed very rarely, whereas some public TCRs were present in many individuals. The study gave a list of roughly 150 TCR beta chains associated with cytomegalovirus. Over 15 rarely observed V segments, including chromosome 9 orphons, were excluded from the earlier analysis of several hundred of the donors because counts were too low. In a later genetic analysis, fewer N-insertions in productive TCRs were reported among donors in an Asian-associated ancestry cluster than the roughly 700-donor mean. The authors suggested that the approach could potentially be extended to other disease states and immunological phenotypes. When HLA alleles, especially DR and DQ, strongly co-occurred, TCR associations were difficult to assign to individual alleles. Immune exposure information for the cohort was limited to CMV serostatus. Broadly in line with IMGT annotations, most TCR beta V segments showed up in productive rearrangements about 90% or about 30% of the time in an earlier analysis of 587 of the donors. Some IMGT-functional V segments, including TRBV6-2 and TRBV6-3, could not be distinguished by the 87-base-pair reads and were therefore excluded. In a later analysis, the rate of TCR association differed among HLA loci, with DRB1 alleles having the most associated TCRs and HLA-C alleles having the fewest. In both the original and validation cohorts, the classifier was reported to diagnose cytomegalovirus status with high specificity and sensitivity. At a false discovery rate of 0.05, a later analysis linked approximately 18,000 TCR beta sequences to specific HLA alleles.

Via the germline V gene, CDR1 is MNHNS and CDR2 SASEGT. V was cut back by 8 bases and J by 8 bases, leaving a gap of 22 bases between them. Reading from cysteine to phenylalanine, the CDR3 counts 15 amino acids. The read is trimmed to its CDR3 DNA, 45 bases read in frame from base 1. In total, roughly 670 healthy bone marrow donors made up the cohort. At the time of sampling, every cohort member was nominally healthy, though immune exposures that went unrecorded were likely present. The donor was CMV seropositive and was included in the group of 250 to 350 seropositive cohort members. Every donor gave a peripheral blood sample, and the peripheral blood mononuclear cells from that sample were used for TCR beta sequencing. Genomic DNA was extracted from the blood cell samples with the Qiagen DNeasy Blood Extraction Kit. There are a few counts of this clone. Its antigen is unknown. No base quality information exists; no much larger clone differs at one position.

The protocol used for the library was the immunoSEQ multiplex PCR assay. For the multiplex PCR, a mixture combining 60 forward primers for TCR Vbeta segments and 13 reverse primers for TCR Jbeta segments was used. A multiplex PCR assay on genomic DNA amplified the CDR3 region of rearranged TCR beta genes. The amplified TCR beta libraries were sequenced on the Illumina HiSeq System as 87-base-pair reads. Per the authors' processing: Across the 670 or so repertoires, a later analysis counted approximately 83 million unique TCR beta chains, 9 million to 14 million of which were shared by at least two donors. A nearest-neighbor algorithm error-corrected the raw reads and collapsed the reads into unique sequences, merging closely related sequences to remove PCR and sequencing errors. To assign V, D and J gene segments, CDR3 sequences were aligned to IMGT reference sequences. Each retained sequence needed at least a six-nucleotide match to both a V gene segment and a J gene segment. A rearrangement counted as productive if the CDR3 had no stop codons and remained in frame with V and J, and every other rearrangement counted as non-productive. CDR3 was defined by IMGT convention, running from the second conserved V-encoded cysteine to the conserved J-encoded phenylalanine. The earlier analysis of 500 to 650 of the donors excluded any sequence lacking an unambiguous match to a single V gene segment. An earlier analysis of a few hundred of the donors called V segments functional above 56.7% productive rearrangements and segregating when the between-donor standard deviation exceeded 5%. A statistical classification framework was built to diagnose cytomegalovirus status from the catalog of TCR beta chain sequences. In a later analysis, TCR nucleotide sequences were compared against IMGT/GENE-DB human TR gene sequences so that V and J genes could be assigned. A later analysis assigned CDR3 sequences and most-parsimonious VDJ recombination scenarios with the TCRdist pipeline. In a later analysis, each TCR beta chain was defined by its CDR3 amino acid sequence together with its V-gene family, and reads without a unique V-gene family were excluded. As a way to deal with suspected cross-contamination and a sequencing artifact, a later analysis dropped roughly 620 nucleotide sequences that were highly shared and had low generation probability. In a later analysis, a clonal expansion index for each public chain was calculated from normalized within-repertoire ranks of inferred template counts. In a later analysis, generation probabilities were computed using a VDJ recombination model fitted to out-of-frame rearrangements, and the results were checked against IGoR. In a later analysis, TCR-TCR, TCR-HLA and TCR-CMV co-occurrence was scored with hypergeometric tests, and a repertoire-size bias correction was applied to TCR pairs. False discovery rates were estimated in a later analysis by permuting HLA or CMV assignments 20 times. In a later analysis, co-occurring TCRs were grouped with DBSCAN, and TCRdist sequence similarity was added when clustering was performed within HLA-allele-positive subsets. For co-occurrence clustering, repertoires with fewer than 30,000 or more than 120,000 public chains were excluded, along with a handful of repertoires with anomalous nucleotide sharing. In TCRdb, the immuneACCESS table is reduced to in-frame sequences with V and J assigned. These tables do not hold every clone; where another copy was compared, an unresolved V gene accounts for under half, and the others remain unexplained. V and J calls and clone size are as listed in that table; D and trimming were resolved from the DNA. The sample contains 110,000 or so clones, roughly 71% of them found a single time. Together, the top ten hold roughly 8.3% of the sample.

The source is a man aged 18 to 30 in good health and CMV-seropositive. This receptor chain uses TRBV6-1 and TRBJ1-3; a tentative D match to TRBD1 spans 6 bases. The sequenced material came from PBMCs. The DNA is TGTGCCAGCTCTAACAGGTGGCAGGGGCCACACACCATATATTTT. It encodes CASSNRWQGPHTIYF.